This is a list of T cell receptor beta chains from one sample in a study of graft-versus-host responses after intestinal transplantation. This table comes from immunoSEQ multiplex PCR, and its TCRdb copy is limited to in-frame clones, with some not included. Of some 110,000 clones listed, 85% to 95% are singletons. Antigens of these TCRs are unknown. This sample comprised unstimulated CD4+ T cells sorted from spleen or lymph node cells, obtained before transplant. Receptors were obtained from a human donor who was the organ donor for an intestinal transplant. Both conserved end residues are part of each CDR3. D genes are given only for firm matches. A clone size is listed for some rows: how often the clone was seen (once, few, many), or a class if it is expanded.

V: TRBV6-1
J: TRBJ1-3
D: -
size: -
DNA: TGTGCCGGCAGTGTCACGGGATCTGGAAACACCATATATTTT
CDR3: CAGSVTGSGNTIYF

V: TRBV11-2
J: TRBJ2-7
D: -
size: -
DNA: TGTGCCAGCAGCTTAGTGACGGAGTTCGGCGAGCAGTACTTC
CDR3: CASSLVTEFGEQYF

V: TRBV6-1
J: TRBJ1-2
D: -
size: -
DNA: TGTGCCAGCACCAAACTCCCCGGGGCTATTGGCTACACCTTC
CDR3: CASTKLPGAIGYTF

V: TRBV28
J: TRBJ2-5
D: TRBD2
size: -
DNA: TGTGCCAGCAGTTCCCCCTCTCAGTCCGGGAGGGAGACCCAGTACTTC
CDR3: CASSSPSQSGRETQYF

V: TRBV19
J: TRBJ1-1
D: -
size: -
DNA: TGTGCCAGTGGCGGCAGGTTTGGGGGGCCGAACACTGAAGCTTTCTTT
CDR3: CASGGRFGGPNTEAFF

V: TRBV6-5
J: TRBJ1-4
D: TRBD1
size: -
DNA: TGTGCCAGCAGTGTGGGACAGGGTCAAAAACTGTTTTTT
CDR3: CASSVGQGQKLFF

V: TRBV6-6
J: TRBJ1-2
D: TRBD1
size: -
DNA: TGTGCCAGCAGTGGGACAGCTAACTATGGCTACACCTTC
CDR3: CASSGTANYGYTF

V: TRBV7-6
J: TRBJ2-2
D: -
size: -
DNA: TGTGCCAGCAGCGCCCTAGGCGCGGGAAAAAACACCGGGGAGCTGTTTTTT
CDR3: CASSALGAGKNTGELFF

V: TRBV5-8
J: TRBJ1-4
D: -
size: -
DNA: TGTGCCAGCAGCTTGATCGCAGGGGACCTGCAGGCTAATGAAAAACTGTTTTTT
CDR3: CASSLIAGDLQANEKLFF

V: TRBV6-1
J: TRBJ1-2
D: -
size: -
DNA: TGTGCCAGCAGTGTCGACAGTCCCTATGGCTACACCTTC
CDR3: CASSVDSPYGYTF

V: TRBV5-6
J: TRBJ2-7
D: -
size: -
DNA: TGTGCCAGCAGGGCGCAGGGAGTTTCCTACGAGCAGTACTTC
CDR3: CASRAQGVSYEQYF

V: TRBV5-1
J: TRBJ1-4
D: -
size: -
DNA: TGCGCCAGCAGCGCTGACAGTGCAACTAATGAAAAACTGTTTTTT
CDR3: CASSADSATNEKLFF

V: TRBV4-2
J: TRBJ1-2
D: -
size: -
DNA: TGTGCCAGCAGCCAAGATAGACAGGAGGCCTATGGCTACACCTTC
CDR3: CASSQDRQEAYGYTF

V: TRBV6-5
J: TRBJ2-7
D: TRBD2
size: -
DNA: TGTGCCAGCAGTGGGACTAGCGGGGGACCCTACGAGCAGTACTTC
CDR3: CASSGTSGGPYEQYF

V: TRBV27
J: TRBJ2-6
D: -
size: once
DNA: TGTGCCAGCAGTTTATTGTCCTCTGGGGCCAACGTCCTGACTTTC
CDR3: CASSLLSSGANVLTF

V: TRBV6-5
J: TRBJ1-1
D: -
size: -
DNA: TGTGCCAGCAGGTACACAGAAAACACTGAAGCTTTCTTT
CDR3: CASRYTENTEAFF

V: TRBV19
J: TRBJ2-7
D: -
size: -
DNA: TGTGCCAGTAGCCCTAATTCCGGGAGTTTCCTGAGAAACTCCTACGAGCAGTACTTC
CDR3: CASSPNSGSFLRNSYEQYF

V: TRBV30
J: TRBJ2-5
D: TRBD1
size: -
DNA: TGTGCCTGGAGTGGCCCTTATATGGGACAGGTGGAGACCCAGTACTTC
CDR3: CAWSGPYMGQVETQYF

V: TRBV12-5
J: TRBJ2-2
D: TRBD2
size: -
DNA: TGTGCTAGTGGTTTGGTCCTCCGACTAGCGGGATCCTCAAACACCGGGGAGCTGTTTTTT
CDR3: CASGLVLRLAGSSNTGELFF

V: TRBV10-2
J: TRBJ2-1
D: TRBD2
size: -
DNA: TGCGCCAGCAATGTACTAGCGGGGAGGAATGAGCAGTTCTTC
CDR3: CASNVLAGRNEQFF

V: TRBV18
J: TRBJ2-7
D: TRBD2
size: -
DNA: TGTGCCAGCTCACCAACCTTGTTAGCGGGAGGCGAGCAGTACTTC
CDR3: CASSPTLLAGGEQYF

V: TRBV29-1
J: TRBJ2-3
D: TRBD1
size: -
DNA: TGCAGCGTTCCTAGGACAGGGGGAGATACGCAGTATTTT
CDR3: CSVPRTGGDTQYF

V: TRBV9
J: TRBJ2-1
D: -
size: -
DNA: TGTGCCAGCAGCGTAGCCCCCCTATGGGGAGATGAGCAGTTCTTC
CDR3: CASSVAPLWGDEQFF

V: TRBV6-4
J: TRBJ2-7
D: -
size: -
DNA: TGTGCCAGCAGTGCTCGCACAGCCTACGAGCAGTACTTC
CDR3: CASSARTAYEQYF

V: TRBV9
J: TRBJ2-1
D: -
size: -
DNA: TGTGCCAGCAGCGTAGACTTGCGGGCAGGTGAGCAGTTCTTC
CDR3: CASSVDLRAGEQFF